A selection of T cell receptor beta chains follows, all from one sample in a study of cytomegalovirus exposure and HLA in healthy donors. Sequenced by immunoSEQ multiplex PCR; TCRdb stores in-frame clones only, minus some. The data hold approximately 110,000 clones, with more than 65% observed a single time. The sample comprised PBMCs. The origin of the receptors is a middle-aged woman in good health and CMV-seropositive. The CDR3 runs from the conserved cysteine through the conserved F or W. The D gene is left open where the match is weak. Size is omitted from some rows. Given values are once, few, many or a class for expanded clones.

v_call	d_call	clone_size	j_call	cdr3_aa	cdr3_nt
TRBV28	-	-	TRBJ1-5	CASRARGSAHQPQHF	TGTGCCAGCAGGGCGCGGGGATCTGCACATCAGCCCCAGCATTTT
TRBV7-7	-	-	TRBJ2-1	CASSSSSYNEQFF	TGTGCCAGCAGCTCTAGCTCCTACAATGAGCAGTTCTTC
TRBV2	-	-	TRBJ2-3	CASSVDLGRTDTQYF	TGTGCCAGCAGTGTAGACCTGGGGAGAACAGATACGCAGTATTTT
TRBV10-2	-	-	TRBJ2-7	CASSSPRVEQYF	TGCGCCAGCAGTAGTCCCCGGGTTGAGCAGTACTTC
TRBV4-1	-	-	TRBJ1-1	CASSQVSIVVNTEAFF	TGCGCCAGCAGCCAAGTCTCTATTGTGGTGAACACTGAAGCTTTCTTT
TRBV19	-	once	TRBJ1-5	CASSLQGDNQPQHF	TGTGCCAGTAGTTTACAGGGAGACAATCAGCCCCAGCATTTT
TRBV2	TRBD1	few	TRBJ1-5	CASREDRVQPQHF	TGTGCCAGCAGAGAAGACAGGGTTCAGCCCCAGCATTTT
TRBV29-1	-	few	TRBJ1-2	CSAEREGWGYTF	TGCAGCGCCGAACGGGAGGGGTGGGGCTACACCTTC
TRBV27	TRBD1	-	TRBJ2-7	CASSPLGQGRDEQYF	TGTGCCAGCAGTCCCTTAGGACAGGGAAGGGACGAGCAGTACTTC
TRBV28	TRBD2	-	TRBJ2-3	CASGTSGRDTQYF	TGTGCCAGCGGGACTAGCGGGAGGGATACGCAGTATTTT
TRBV9	TRBD1	-	TRBJ1-2	CASSSGQNYGYTF	TGTGCCAGCAGCTCGGGACAGAACTATGGCTACACCTTC
TRBV4-1	TRBD1	few	TRBJ2-3	CASSRGQSTDTQYF	TGCGCCAGCAGCCGGGGACAGAGCACAGATACGCAGTATTTT
TRBV4-1	-	-	TRBJ2-1	CASSEGRNEQFF	TGCGCCAGCAGCGAAGGCCGGAATGAGCAGTTCTTC
TRBV6-6	TRBD1	-	TRBJ1-6	CASTMDRVSPLHF	TGTGCCAGCACCATGGACAGGGTTTCACCCCTCCACTTT
TRBV6-5	-	-	TRBJ1-1	CASSYRGNTEAFF	TGTGCCAGCAGTTACCGCGGAAACACTGAAGCTTTCTTT